This TCR beta chain was captured in a study of blood T cell repertoires in COVID-19. Background on the study: PBMCs, B-cell-depleted T cells, or T cells were the source of the cDNA or gDNA that made up the material.

Clones were sequenced by immunoSEQ multiplex PCR, and TCRdb holds only the in-frame ones, with some missing. The sample carries fewer than 70,000 clones, around three quarters recorded once. Germline trimming cut 2 bases from V and 4 bases from J; bases unmatched to any gene: 1. The CDR3 length is 14 residues. The germline V gene has CDR1 KGHDR and CDR2 SFDVKD. Input material: peripheral blood. This chain joins TRBV24-1 and TRBJ2-1; 7 positions match TRBD1. This receptor was taken from a man aged 60 to 75 with acute or convalescent COVID-19. The CDR3 sequence is CATSDYRGYNEQFF. In DNA form, the CDR3 reads TGTGCCACCAGTGATTACAGGGGTTACAATGAGCAGTTCTTC.